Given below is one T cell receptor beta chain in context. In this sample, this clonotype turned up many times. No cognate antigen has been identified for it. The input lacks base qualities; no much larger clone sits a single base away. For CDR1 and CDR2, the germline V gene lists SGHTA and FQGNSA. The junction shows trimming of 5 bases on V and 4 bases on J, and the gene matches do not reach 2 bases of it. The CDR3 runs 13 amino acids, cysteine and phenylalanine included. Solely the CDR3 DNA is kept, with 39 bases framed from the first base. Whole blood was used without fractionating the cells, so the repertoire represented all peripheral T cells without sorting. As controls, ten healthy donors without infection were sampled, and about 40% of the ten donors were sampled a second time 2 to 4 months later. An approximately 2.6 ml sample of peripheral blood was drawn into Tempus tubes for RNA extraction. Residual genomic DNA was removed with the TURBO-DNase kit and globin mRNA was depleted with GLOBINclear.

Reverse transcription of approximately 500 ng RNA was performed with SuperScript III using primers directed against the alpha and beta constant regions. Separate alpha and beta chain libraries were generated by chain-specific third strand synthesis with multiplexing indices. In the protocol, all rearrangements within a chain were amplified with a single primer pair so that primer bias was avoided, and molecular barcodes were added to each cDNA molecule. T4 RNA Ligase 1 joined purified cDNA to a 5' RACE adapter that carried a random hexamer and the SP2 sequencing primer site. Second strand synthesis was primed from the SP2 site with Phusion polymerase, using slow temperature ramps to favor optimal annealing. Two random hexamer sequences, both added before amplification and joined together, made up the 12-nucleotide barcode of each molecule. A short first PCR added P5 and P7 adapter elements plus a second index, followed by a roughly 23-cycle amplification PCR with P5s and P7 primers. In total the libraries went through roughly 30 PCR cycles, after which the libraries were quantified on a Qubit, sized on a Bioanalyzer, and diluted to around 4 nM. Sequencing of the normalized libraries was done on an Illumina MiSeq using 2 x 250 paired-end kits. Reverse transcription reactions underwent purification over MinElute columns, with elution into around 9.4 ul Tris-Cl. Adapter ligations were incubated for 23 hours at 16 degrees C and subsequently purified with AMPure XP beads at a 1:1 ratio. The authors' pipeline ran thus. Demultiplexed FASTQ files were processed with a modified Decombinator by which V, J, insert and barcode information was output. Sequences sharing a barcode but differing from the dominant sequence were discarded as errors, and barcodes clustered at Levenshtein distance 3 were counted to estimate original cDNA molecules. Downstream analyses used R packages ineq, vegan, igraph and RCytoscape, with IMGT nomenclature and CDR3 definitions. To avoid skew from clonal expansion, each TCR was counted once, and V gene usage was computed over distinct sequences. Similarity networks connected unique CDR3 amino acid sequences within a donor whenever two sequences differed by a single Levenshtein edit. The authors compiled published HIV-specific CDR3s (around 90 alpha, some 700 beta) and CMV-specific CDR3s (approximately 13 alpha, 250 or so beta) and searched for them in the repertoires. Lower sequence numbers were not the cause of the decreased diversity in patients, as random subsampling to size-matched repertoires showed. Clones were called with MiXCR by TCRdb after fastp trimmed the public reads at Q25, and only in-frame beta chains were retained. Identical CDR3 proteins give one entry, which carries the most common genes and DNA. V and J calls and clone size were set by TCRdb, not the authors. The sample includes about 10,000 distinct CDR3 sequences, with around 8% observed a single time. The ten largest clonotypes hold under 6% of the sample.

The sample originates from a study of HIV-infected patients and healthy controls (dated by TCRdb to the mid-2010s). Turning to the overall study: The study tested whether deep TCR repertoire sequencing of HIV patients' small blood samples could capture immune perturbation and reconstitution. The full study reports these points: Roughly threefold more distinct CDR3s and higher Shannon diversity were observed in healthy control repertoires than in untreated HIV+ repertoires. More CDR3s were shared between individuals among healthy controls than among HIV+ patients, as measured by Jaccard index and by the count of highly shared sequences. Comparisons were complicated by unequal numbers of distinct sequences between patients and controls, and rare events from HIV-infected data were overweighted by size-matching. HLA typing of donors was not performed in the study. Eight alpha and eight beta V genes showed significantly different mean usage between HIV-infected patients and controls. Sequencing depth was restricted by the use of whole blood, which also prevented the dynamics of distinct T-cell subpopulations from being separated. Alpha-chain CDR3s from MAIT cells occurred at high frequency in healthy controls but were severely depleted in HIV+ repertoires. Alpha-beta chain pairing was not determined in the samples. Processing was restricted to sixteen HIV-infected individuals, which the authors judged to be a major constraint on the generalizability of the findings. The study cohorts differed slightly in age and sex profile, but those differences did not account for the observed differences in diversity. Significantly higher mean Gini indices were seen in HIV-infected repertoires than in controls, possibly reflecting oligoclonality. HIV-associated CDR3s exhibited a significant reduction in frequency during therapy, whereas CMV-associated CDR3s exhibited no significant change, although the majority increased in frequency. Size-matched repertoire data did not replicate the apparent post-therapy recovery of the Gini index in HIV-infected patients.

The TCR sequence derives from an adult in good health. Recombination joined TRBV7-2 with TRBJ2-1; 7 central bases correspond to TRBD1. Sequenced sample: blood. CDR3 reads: CASSQDRYNEQFF. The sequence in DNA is TGTGCCAGCAGCCAGGACAGGTACAATGAGCAGTTCTTC.